What follows are 21 T cell receptor beta chains derived from one specimen sequenced in a study of CD4+ T cells in melanoma. Assay: immunoSEQ multiplex PCR; the TCRdb copy retains only in-frame clones and omits some. The sample contains some 110,000 clones, about 90% of which appear only once. Input material: peripheral blood. These receptor sequences come from a human donor with melanoma.

A word on this clone: Germline is not matched at one junction end, which may reflect a read error. The CDR3 nucleotides read TGTGCCAGTAGGATAGGACTTAATGAAAAACTGTTTTTT. Protein: CASRIGLNEKLFF. The chain combines TRBV19 with TRBJ1-4, with D unresolved. The CDR3 sequence is 13 residues long. Germline loops: CDR1 LNHDA, CDR2 SQIVND (reference sequence).

V gene TRBV5-1 combines with J gene TRBJ2-1; 16 bases align to TRBD2. V lost 4 bases and J lost 8; bases outside the gene matches: 9. The germline V gene has CDR1 SGHRS and CDR2 YFSETQ. The CDR3 is 17 amino acids. CDR3 bases: TGCGCCAGCAGCCCTGGGGGGACTAGCGGGGGGGTGGATGAGCAGTTCTTC. As protein: CASSPGGTSGGVDEQFF.

V is TRBV6-1 and J is TRBJ2-6; 10 bases agree with TRBD2. From germline, CDR1 is MNHNS and CDR2 SASEGT. With V trimmed by 1 base and J by 0 bases, 6 bases remained unmatched. The CDR3 runs 19 residues. CDR3: CASSEDFGLADSGANVLTF. For the CDR3, the DNA is TGTGCCAGCAGTGAAGACTTTGGACTAGCGGACTCTGGGGCCAACGTCCTGACTTTC.

The chain couples TRBV19 to TRBJ2-7; D remains unclear. Trimming removed 2 bases at V and 5 bases at J, with 7 bases between. Germline V lookup: CDR1 LNHDA, CDR2 SQIVND (reference sequence). This CDR3 is built from 12 residues. The CDR3 nucleotides read TGTGCCAGTAGTATACAGGCGGACGAGCAGTACTTC. Translating gives CASSIQADEQYF. The whole variable domain, remainder taken from reference TRBV19 and TRBJ2-7, is DGGITQSPKYLFRKEGQNVTLSCEQNLNHDAMYWYRQDPGQGLRLIYYSQIVNDFQKGDIAEGYSVSREKKESFPLTVTSAQKNPTAFYLCASSIQADEQYFGPGTRLTVT.

This rearrangement joins TRBV27 to TRBJ2-7; no reliable D call. The germline V and J ends were trimmed by 3 bases and 2 bases, with 8 bases remaining between them. This CDR3 contains 13 residues. Looked up from germline, CDR1 is MNHEY and CDR2 is SMNVEV (reference sequence). DNA for the CDR3: TGTGCCAGCAGTTTGTCCGGACCCTACGAGCAGTACTTC. This translates into CASSLSGPYEQYF.

The chain carries TRBV5-6 and TRBJ2-3; 7 bases fit TRBD2. The germline V gene encodes CDR1 SGHDT and CDR2 YYEEEE. J was trimmed by 2 bases and V by 2 bases; bases with no gene match: 8. This CDR3 is built from 16 residues. The DNA for the CDR3 is TGTGCCAGCAGCTTAACCGGGAGGATTAACACAGATACGCAGTATTTT. This encodes CASSLTGRINTDTQYF.

The rearrangement joins TRBV28 to TRBJ2-7; tentatively, D is TRBD1 or TRBD2 (5 bases each). V gave up 8 bases and J gave up 2 bases, with 16 bases separating them. The V gene's germline CDR1 is MDHEN and CDR2 SYDVKM. The CDR3 covers 14 residues. The chain's CDR3 is CASHSGTNPYEQYF. The CDR3 DNA follows: TGTGCCAGCCACTCCGGGACCAACCCCTACGAGCAGTACTTC.

The chain joins TRBV7-6 to TRBJ2-1; no reliable D call. The CDR3 is 11 residues long. The germline gives CDR1 SGHVS, CDR2 FNYEAQ. V lost 7 bases and J 11 bases, leaving 12 bases between the germline ends. The CDR3 region is CASTQGMKQFF. In DNA form, the CDR3 reads TGTGCCAGCACCCAAGGGATGAAGCAGTTCTTC.

The chain's CDR3 is CASSVSRLVLEQYF. CDR3 DNA sequence: TGTGCCAGCAGTGTTTCGCGCCTTGTTCTCGAGCAGTACTTC. This rearrangement joins TRBV6-1 to TRBJ2-7, with no clear D. Germline CDR1 MNHNS, CDR2 SASEGT. V was pared by 4 bases and J by 6 bases, with 16 bases between. The CDR3 sequence is 14 residues long.

The count of this clone is one. The V and J genes are TRBV20-1 and TRBJ2-7; D unclear. Germline CDR1 is DFQATT and CDR2 is SNEGSKA (reference sequence). The CDR3 length is 10 residues. This chain's CDR3 is CSFKMYEQYF. CDR3 DNA: TGCAGCTTTAAGATGTACGAGCAGTACTTC.

J is TRBJ2-3 and V is TRBV6-6; D is unclear. Germline lookup yields CDR1 MNHNY and CDR2 SVGAGI (reference sequence). The CDR3 runs to 15 residues. Trimming took 2 bases from V and 3 from J, leaving 12 bases between them. CDR3 coding DNA: TGTGCCAGCAGTTACCTGGCCTCGGAGACAGATACGCAGTATTTT. Translating it yields CASSYLASETDTQYF.

V gene TRBV5-1 combines with J gene TRBJ2-5, with D perhaps given as TRBD1 or TRBD2 (5 bases each). Trimming left V 1 base short and J 4 bases short, with 14 bases between. Germline lookup yields CDR1 SGHRS and CDR2 YFSETQ. The CDR3 spans 15 residues. CDR3 amino acids: CASSLRPGSGETQYF. The CDR3 DNA reads as TGCGCCAGCAGCTTGAGGCCAGGGAGTGGAGAGACCCAGTACTTC.

In this sample, this clone turned up a few times. The chain combines TRBV5-5 with TRBJ1-1; perhaps TRBD1 as D (5 bases). V was shortened by 3 bases and J by 7 bases, with 10 bases between the two germline ends. The germline V gene encodes CDR1 SGHKS and CDR2 YYEKEE (reference sequence). The CDR3 is made up of 12 amino acids. This CDR3 is CASSSGLGEAFF. The CDR3, as DNA: TGTGCCAGCAGCTCAGGGTTAGGTGAAGCTTTCTTT.

The gene calls are TRBV28 and TRBJ1-4, with 7 bases lining up with TRBD1. V was pared by 6 bases and J by 14 bases, with 21 bases of the junction left unmatched. Germline CDR1 and CDR2: MDHEN and SYDVKM. CDR3 length: 16 amino acids. CDR3 in DNA: TGTGCCAGCAGCACCCAGGGCAGGACAGGTGGCGGTCGGCTGTTTTTT. It encodes CASSTQGRTGGGRLFF.

In DNA, the CDR3 is TGTGCCAGCAGCCAAACCCGGGGGGCAACTAATGAAAAACTGTTTTTT. It yields the protein CASSQTRGATNEKLFF. J is TRBJ1-4 and V is TRBV4-2, with a tentative D call TRBD1 (5 bases). Trimming removed 2 bases from V and 0 bases from J, with 10 bases in between. Germline loops: CDR1 LGHNA, CDR2 YNFKEQ. The CDR3 is 16 amino acids.

CDR3 sequence: CASSGPTATNEKLFF. In DNA form, the CDR3 reads TGTGCCAGCTCAGGACCGACCGCAACTAATGAAAAACTGTTTTTT. This chain uses TRBV6-1 with TRBJ1-4; no clear D. Trimming removed 8 bases at V and 0 bases at J, with 13 bases between. The length of the CDR3 is 15 residues. Germline V lookup: CDR1 MNHNS, CDR2 SASEGT.

The genes are TRBV7-8 and TRBJ2-3; 12 bases align to TRBD2. Per germline, CDR1 SGHVS and CDR2 FQNEAQ. The ends lost 4 bases at V and 9 bases at J; junction bases unmatched: 17. The CDR3 spans 18 residues. This CDR3 reads CASSSSSGGGQIRGTQYF. In DNA, the CDR3 is TGTGCCAGCAGCTCCTCTAGCGGGGGGGGCCAAATAAGAGGAACGCAGTATTTT.

The rearrangement uses TRBV15 and TRBJ2-3; 8 bases agree with TRBD2. With V trimmed by 0 bases and J by 4 bases, 3 bases remained unmatched. The CDR3 sequence is 15 residues long. Germline CDR1 and CDR2: LNHNV and YYDKDF (reference sequence). In DNA form, the CDR3 reads TGTGCCACCAGCAGAGAGCGGGAGGCCCCAGATACGCAGTATTTT. This codes for CATSREREAPDTQYF.

This clone came up a few times. This chain joins TRBV4-1 and TRBJ1-2; TRBD1 matches at 7 bases. The CDR3 contains 14 residues. V shed 2 bases and J 4 bases; nucleotides not matched to a gene: 4. CDR1 MGHRA and CDR2 YSYEKL come from the germline V gene. The CDR3 spells CASSQNRGVYGYTF. The DNA of the CDR3 is TGCGCCAGCAGCCAAAACAGGGGCGTCTATGGCTACACCTTC.

The V and J genes are TRBV7-6 and TRBJ2-5, with TRBD2 identical over 9 bases. Per the germline V gene, CDR1 is SGHVS and CDR2 is FNYEAQ. This CDR3 has 16 residues. Unmatched junction bases numbered 6, after V lost 0 bases and J lost 4 bases. The DNA of the CDR3 is TGTGCCAGCAGCTTAGCCGTAGCGGGAGTCGGAGAGACCCAGTACTTC. Amino acid sequence: CASSLAVAGVGETQYF.

This sequence joins TRBV7-2 and TRBJ2-7; 7 bases fit TRBD2. Germline V gene lookup returns CDR1 SGHTA and CDR2 FQGNSA. CDR3 size: 15 residues. V lost 1 base, J lost 4 bases, and 7 bases stayed unmatched. The DNA for the CDR3 is TGTGCCAGCAGCTTAGGGGAGGGGAGGCAATACGAGCAGTACTTC. Amino acids: CASSLGEGRQYEQYF.